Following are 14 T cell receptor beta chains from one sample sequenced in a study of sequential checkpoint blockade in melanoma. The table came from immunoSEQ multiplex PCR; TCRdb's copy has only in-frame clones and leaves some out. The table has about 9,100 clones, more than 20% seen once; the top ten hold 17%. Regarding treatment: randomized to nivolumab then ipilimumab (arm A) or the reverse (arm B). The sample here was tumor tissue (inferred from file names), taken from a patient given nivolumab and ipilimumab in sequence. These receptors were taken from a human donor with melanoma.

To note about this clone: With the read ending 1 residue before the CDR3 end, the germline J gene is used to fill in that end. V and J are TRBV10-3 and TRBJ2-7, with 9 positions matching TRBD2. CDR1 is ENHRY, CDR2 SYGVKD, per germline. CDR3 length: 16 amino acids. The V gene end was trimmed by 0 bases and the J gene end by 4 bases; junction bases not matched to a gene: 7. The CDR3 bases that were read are TGTGCCATCAGTGAGTCTTCGGCTAGCGGGAAGTACGAGCAGTAC. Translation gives CAISESSASGKYEQY. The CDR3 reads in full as CAISESSASGKYEQYF.

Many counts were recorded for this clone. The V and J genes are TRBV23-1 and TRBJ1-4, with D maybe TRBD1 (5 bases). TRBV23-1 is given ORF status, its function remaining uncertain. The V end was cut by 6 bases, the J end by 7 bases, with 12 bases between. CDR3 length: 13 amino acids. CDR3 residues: CASSPTRGEKLFF. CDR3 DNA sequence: TGCGCCAGCAGCCCAACAAGGGGTGAAAAACTGTTTTTT.

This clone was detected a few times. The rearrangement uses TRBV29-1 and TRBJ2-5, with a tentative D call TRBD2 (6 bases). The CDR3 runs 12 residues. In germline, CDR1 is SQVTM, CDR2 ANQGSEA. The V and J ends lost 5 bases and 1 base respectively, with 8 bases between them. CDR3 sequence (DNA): TGCAGCGTTACGGAGGGCCAAGAGACCCAGTACTTC. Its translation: CSVTEGQETQYF.

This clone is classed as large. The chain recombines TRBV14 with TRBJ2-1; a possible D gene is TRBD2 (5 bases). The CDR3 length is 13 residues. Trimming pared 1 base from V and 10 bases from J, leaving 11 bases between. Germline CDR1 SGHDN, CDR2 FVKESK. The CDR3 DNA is TGTGCCAGCAGCCAAGCCGGGGATTGGGAGCAGTTCTTC. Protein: CASSQAGDWEQFF.

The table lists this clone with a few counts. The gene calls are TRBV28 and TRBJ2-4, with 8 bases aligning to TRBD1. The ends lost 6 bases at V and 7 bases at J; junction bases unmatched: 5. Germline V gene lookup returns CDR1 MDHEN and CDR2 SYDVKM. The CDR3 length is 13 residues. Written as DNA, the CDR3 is TGTGCCAGCAGAACGACAGGGGATAACATTCAGTACTTC. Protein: CASRTTGDNIQYF. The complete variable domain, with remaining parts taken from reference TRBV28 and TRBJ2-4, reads DVKVTQSSRYLVKRTGEKVFLECVQDMDHENMFWYRQDPGLGLRLIYFSYDVKMKEKGDIPEGYSVSREKKERFSLILESASTNQTSMYLCASRTTGDNIQYFGAGTRLSVL.

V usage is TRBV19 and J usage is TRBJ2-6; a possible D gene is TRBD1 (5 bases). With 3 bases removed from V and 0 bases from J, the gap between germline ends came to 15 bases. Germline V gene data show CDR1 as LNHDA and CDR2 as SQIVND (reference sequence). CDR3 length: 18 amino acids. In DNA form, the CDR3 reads TGTGCCAGTAGTATTGTGACAGTCACCAGCTCTGGGGCCAACGTCCTGACTTTC. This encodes CASSIVTVTSSGANVLTF.

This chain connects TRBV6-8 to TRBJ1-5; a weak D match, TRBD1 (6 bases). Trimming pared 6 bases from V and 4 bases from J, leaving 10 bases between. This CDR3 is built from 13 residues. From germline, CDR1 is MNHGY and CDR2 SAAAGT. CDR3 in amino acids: CASRRTANQPQHF. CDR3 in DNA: TGTGCCAGCAGAAGGACAGCTAATCAGCCCCAGCATTTT.

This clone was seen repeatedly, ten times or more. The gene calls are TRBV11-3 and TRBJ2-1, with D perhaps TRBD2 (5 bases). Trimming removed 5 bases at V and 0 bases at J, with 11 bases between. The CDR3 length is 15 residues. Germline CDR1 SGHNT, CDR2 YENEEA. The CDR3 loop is CASSPQRSSYNEQFF. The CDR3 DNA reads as TGTGCCAGCAGCCCCCAGCGGAGCTCCTACAATGAGCAGTTCTTC.

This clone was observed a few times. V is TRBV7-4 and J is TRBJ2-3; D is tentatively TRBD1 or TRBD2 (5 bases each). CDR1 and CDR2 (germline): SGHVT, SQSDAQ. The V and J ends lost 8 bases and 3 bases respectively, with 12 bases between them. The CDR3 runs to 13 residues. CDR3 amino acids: CASWGWETDTQYF. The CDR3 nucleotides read TGTGCCAGCTGGGGGTGGGAGACAGATACGCAGTATTTT. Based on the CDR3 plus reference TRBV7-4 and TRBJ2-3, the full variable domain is GAGVSQSPRYKVAKRGRDVALRCDSISGHVTLYWYRQTLGQGSEVLTYSQSDAQRDKSGRPSGRFSAERPERSVSTLKIQRTEQGDSAVYLCASWGWETDTQYFGPGTRLTVL.

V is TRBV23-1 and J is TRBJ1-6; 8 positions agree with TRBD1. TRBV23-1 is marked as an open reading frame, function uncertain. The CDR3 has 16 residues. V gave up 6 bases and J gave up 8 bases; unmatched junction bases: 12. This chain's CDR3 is CASSRSFKTGDSPLHF. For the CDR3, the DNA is TGCGCCAGCAGCCGATCCTTCAAGACAGGGGATTCACCCCTCCACTTT.

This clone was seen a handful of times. CDR3 residues: CARSSGRSSYNEQFF. The CDR3 region has the DNA TGTGCCAGAAGTAGCGGGAGGAGCTCCTACAATGAGCAGTTCTTC. The chain joins TRBV9 to TRBJ2-1; TRBD2 agrees at 10 bases. The V gene end was trimmed by 8 bases and the J gene end by 0 bases; junction bases not matched to a gene: 5. CDR3 length: 15 amino acids. The germline V gene has CDR1 SGDLS and CDR2 YYNGEE.

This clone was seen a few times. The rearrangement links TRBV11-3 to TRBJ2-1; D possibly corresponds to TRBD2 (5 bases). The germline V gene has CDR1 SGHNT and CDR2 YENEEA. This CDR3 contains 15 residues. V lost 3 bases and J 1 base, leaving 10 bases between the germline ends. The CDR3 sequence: CASSFLTGSYNEQFF. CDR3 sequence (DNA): TGTGCCAGCAGCTTTTTAACGGGATCCTACAATGAGCAGTTCTTC.

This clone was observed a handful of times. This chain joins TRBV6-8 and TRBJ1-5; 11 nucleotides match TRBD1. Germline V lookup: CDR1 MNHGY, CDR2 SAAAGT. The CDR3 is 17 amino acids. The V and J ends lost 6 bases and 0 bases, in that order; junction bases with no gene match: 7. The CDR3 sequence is CASRPGTGGYSNQPQHF. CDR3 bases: TGTGCCAGCAGGCCCGGGACAGGGGGTTATAGCAATCAGCCCCAGCATTTT.

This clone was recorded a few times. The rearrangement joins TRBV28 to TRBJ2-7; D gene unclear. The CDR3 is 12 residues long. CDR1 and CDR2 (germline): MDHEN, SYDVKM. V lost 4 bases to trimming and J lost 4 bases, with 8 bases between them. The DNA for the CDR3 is TGTGCCAGCAGTTATCTCGGGTACGAGCAGTACTTC. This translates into CASSYLGYEQYF.